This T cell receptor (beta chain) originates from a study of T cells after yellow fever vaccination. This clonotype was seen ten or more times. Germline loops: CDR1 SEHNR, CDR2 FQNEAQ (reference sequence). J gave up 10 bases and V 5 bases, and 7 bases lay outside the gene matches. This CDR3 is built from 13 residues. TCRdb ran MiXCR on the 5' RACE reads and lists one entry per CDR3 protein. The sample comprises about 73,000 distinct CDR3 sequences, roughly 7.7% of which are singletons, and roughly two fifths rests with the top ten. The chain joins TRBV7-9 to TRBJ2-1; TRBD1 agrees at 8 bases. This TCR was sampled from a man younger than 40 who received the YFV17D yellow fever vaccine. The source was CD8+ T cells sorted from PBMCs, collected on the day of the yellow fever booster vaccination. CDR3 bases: TGTGCCAGCAGCACCCCGGGACAGGAAGAGCAGTTCTTC. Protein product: CASSTPGQEEQFF.